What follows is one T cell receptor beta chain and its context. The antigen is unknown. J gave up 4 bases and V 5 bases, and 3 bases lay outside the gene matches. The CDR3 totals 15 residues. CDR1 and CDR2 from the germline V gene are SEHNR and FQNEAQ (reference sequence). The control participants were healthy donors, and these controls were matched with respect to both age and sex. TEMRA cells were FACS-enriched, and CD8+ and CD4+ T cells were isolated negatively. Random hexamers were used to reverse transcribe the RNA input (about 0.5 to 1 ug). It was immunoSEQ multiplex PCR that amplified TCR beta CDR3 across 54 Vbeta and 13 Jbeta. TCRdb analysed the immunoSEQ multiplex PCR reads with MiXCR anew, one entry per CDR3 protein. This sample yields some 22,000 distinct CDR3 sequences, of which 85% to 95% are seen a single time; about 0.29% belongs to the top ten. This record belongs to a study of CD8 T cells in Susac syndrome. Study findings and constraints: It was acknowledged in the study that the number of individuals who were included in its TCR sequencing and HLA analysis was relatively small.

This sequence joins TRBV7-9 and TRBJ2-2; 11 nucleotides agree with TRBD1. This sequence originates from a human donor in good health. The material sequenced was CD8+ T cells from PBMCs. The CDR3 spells CASSPGTGGTGELFF. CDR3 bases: TGTGCCAGCAGCCCAGGGACAGGGGGCACCGGGGAGCTGTTTTTT.